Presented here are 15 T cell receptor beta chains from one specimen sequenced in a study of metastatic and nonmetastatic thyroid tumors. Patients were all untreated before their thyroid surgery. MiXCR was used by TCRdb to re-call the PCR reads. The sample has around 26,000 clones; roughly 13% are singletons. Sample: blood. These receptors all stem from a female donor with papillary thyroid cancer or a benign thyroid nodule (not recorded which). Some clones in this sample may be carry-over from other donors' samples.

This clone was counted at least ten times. The DNA of the CDR3 is TGTGCCAGCAGCCAAGCTCCGAACGTGGGGGCGGCTGGAAACACCATATATTTT. As protein: CASSQAPNVGAAGNTIYF. This rearrangement joins TRBV3-1 to TRBJ1-3; a weak D match, TRBD1 (6 bases). Germline loops: CDR1 LGHDT, CDR2 YNNKEL (reference sequence). V lost 1 base to trimming and J lost 2 bases, with 18 bases between them. The CDR3 contains 18 residues.

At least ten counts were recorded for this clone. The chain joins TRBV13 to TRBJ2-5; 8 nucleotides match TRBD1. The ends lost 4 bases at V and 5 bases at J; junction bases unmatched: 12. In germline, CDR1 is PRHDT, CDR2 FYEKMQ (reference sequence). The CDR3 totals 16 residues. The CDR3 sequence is CASSSAGQGRGETQYF. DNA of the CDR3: TGTGCCAGCAGCTCCGCCGGACAGGGTAGGGGGGAGACCCAGTACTTC.

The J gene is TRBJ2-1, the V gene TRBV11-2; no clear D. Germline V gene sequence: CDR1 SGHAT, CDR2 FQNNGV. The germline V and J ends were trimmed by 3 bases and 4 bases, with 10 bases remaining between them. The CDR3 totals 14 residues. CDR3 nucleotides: TGTGCCAGCAGCTTCGATGGGCGTTACAATGAGCAGTTCTTC. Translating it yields CASSFDGRYNEQFF.

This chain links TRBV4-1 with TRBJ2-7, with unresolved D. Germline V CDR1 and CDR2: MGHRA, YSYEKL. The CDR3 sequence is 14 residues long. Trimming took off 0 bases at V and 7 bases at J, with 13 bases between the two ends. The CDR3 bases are TGCGCCAGCAGCCAAGATCGGTTTGGTGGGGAGCAGTACTTC. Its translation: CASSQDRFGGEQYF.

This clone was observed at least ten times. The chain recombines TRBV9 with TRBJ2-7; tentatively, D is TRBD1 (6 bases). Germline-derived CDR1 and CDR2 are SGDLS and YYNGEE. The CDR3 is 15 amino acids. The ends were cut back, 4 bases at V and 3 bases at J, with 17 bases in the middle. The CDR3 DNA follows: TGTGCCAGCAGCCCCTCAGGGGACCCTCTCTACGAGCAGTACTTC. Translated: CASSPSGDPLYEQYF.

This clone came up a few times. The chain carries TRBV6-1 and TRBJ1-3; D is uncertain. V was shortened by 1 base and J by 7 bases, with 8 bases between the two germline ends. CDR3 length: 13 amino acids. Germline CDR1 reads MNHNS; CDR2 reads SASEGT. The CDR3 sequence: CASSEGLGNTIYF. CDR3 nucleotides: TGTGCCAGCAGTGAAGGGCTGGGTAACACCATATATTTT.

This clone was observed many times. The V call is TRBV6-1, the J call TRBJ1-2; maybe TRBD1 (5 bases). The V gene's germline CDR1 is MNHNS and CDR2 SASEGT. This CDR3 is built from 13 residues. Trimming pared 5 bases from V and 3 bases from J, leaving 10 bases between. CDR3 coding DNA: TGTGCCAGCAGTAAGGGACTAGACTATGGCTACACCTTC. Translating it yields CASSKGLDYGYTF.

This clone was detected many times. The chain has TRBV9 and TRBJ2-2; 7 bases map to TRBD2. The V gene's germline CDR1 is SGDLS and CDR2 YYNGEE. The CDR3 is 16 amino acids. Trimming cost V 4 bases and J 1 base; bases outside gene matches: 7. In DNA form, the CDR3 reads TGTGCCAGCAGCCCGCTAGCGGAAAAGAACACCGGGGAGCTGTTTTTT. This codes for CASSPLAEKNTGELFF.

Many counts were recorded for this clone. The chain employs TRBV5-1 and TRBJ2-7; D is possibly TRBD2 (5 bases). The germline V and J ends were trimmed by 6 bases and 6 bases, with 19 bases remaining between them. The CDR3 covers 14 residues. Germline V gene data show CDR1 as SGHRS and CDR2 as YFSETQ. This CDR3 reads CASKMASMDGEQYF. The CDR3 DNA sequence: TGCGCCAGCAAAATGGCTAGCATGGATGGCGAGCAGTACTTC.

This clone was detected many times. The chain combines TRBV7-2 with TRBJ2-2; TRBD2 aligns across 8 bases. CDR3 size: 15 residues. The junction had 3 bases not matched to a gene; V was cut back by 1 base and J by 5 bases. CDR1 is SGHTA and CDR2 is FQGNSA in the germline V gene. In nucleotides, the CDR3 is TGTGCCAGCAGCTTAGGGGCGGGAGGTACCGGGGAGCTGTTTTTT. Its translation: CASSLGAGGTGELFF.

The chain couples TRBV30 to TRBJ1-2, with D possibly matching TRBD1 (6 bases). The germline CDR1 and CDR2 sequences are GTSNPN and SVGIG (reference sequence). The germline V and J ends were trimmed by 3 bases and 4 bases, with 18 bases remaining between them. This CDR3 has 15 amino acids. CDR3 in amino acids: CAWRVRGARGYGYTF. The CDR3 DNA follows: TGTGCCTGGAGGGTCCGGGGGGCGCGCGGCTATGGCTACACCTTC.

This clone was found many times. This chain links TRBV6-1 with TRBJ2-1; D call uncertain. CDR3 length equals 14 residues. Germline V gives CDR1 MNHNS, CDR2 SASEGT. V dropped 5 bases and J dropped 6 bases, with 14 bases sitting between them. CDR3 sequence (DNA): TGTGCCAGCAGTTCCCGGGTCCTTATCAATGAGCAGTTCTTC. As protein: CASSSRVLINEQFF.

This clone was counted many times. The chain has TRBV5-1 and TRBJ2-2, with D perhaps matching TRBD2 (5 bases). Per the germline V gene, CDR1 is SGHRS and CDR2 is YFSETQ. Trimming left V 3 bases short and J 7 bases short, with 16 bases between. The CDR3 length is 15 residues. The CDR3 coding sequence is TGCGCCAGCAGCTCACCCGCCGGGATGAACGGGGAGCTGTTTTTT. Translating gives CASSSPAGMNGELFF.

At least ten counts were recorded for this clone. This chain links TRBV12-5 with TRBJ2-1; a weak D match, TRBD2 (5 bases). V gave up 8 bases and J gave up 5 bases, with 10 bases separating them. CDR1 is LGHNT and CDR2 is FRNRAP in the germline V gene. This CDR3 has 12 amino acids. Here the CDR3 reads CASLGRDNEQFF. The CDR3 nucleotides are TGTGCTAGTCTCGGGCGGGACAATGAGCAGTTCTTC.

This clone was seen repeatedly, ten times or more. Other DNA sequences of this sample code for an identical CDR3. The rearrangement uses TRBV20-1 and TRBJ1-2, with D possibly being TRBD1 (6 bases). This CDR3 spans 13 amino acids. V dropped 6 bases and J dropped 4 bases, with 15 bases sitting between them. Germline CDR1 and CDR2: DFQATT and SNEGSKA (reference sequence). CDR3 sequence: CSAPRGGSYGYTF. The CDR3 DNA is TGCAGTGCCCCGAGGGGGGGGAGCTATGGCTACACCTTC.